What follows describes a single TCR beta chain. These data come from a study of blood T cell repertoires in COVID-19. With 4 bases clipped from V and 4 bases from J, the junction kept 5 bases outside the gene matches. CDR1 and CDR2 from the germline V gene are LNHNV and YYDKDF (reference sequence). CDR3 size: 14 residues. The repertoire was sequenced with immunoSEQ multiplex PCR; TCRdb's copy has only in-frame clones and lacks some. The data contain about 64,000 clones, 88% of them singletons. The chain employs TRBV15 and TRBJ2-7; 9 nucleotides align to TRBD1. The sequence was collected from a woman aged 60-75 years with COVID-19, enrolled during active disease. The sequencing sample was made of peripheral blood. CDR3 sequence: CATSIWGQGYEQYF. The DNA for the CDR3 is TGTGCCACCAGCATATGGGGACAGGGTTACGAGCAGTACTTC.